This TCR beta chain was documented in a study of Ad26.COV2.S vaccination and SARS-CoV-2 variants. Findings and limits, study-wide: People who got the vaccine had more spike-specific TCR breadth than people who got placebo. Substantial response breadth was reportedly seen for spike-specific CD8+ and CD4+ T cells after vaccination.

Only in-frame clones appear in the TCRdb table, and some are missing; sequencing was by immunoSEQ multiplex PCR. The table lists hundreds of thousands of clones, about 90% of them singletons. CDR1 SGDLS and CDR2 YYNGEE come from the germline V gene. After removal of 4 bases from V and 7 bases from J, the junction contained 4 bases not matched to a gene. CDR3 size: 12 residues. Points on this clone: Its antigen is as yet unknown.

This sequence was found in a human donor who had recovered from COVID-19. Source: peripheral blood, taken after recovery from COVID-19. The chain links TRBV9 to TRBJ1-2; TRBD1 matches at 7 bases. CDR3 in amino acids: CASSKQGGGYTF. CDR3 bases: TGTGCCAGCAGCAAGCAGGGGGGTGGCTACACCTTC.